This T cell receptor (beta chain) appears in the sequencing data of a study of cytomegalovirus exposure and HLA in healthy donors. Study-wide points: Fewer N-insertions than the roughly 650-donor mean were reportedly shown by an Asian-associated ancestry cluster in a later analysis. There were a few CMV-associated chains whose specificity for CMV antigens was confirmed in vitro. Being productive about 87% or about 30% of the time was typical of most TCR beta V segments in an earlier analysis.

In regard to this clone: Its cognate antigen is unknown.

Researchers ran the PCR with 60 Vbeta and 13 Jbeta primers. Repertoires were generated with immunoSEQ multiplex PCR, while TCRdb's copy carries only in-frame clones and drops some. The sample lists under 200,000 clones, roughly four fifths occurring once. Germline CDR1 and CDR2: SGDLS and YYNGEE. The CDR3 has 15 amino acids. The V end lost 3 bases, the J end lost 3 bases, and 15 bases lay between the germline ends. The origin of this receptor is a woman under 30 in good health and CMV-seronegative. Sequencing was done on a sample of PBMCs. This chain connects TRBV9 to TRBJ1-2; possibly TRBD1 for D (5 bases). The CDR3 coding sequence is TGTGCCAGCAGCGCCAATGCGGGGCAGGACTATGGCTACACCTTC. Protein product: CASSANAGQDYGYTF.